This T cell receptor beta chain was captured by sequencing in a study of OX40 agonist ivuxolimab in advanced cancers. With 4 bases clipped from V and 3 bases from J, the junction kept 7 bases outside the gene matches. Germline CDR1 SGHRS, CDR2 YFSETQ. The CDR3 runs to 15 residues. Some clones are missing from TCRdb's copy, which holds only in-frame ones; the method was immunoSEQ multiplex PCR. The data show just under 20,000 clones, with roughly 82% seen just once and 3% to 3.5% held by the top ten. This rearrangement joins TRBV5-1 to TRBJ1-1; 9 nucleotides match TRBD1. This clonotype was sampled from an adult with an advanced solid tumor such as melanoma, head and neck, liver or kidney cancer. Sequenced material: CD4+ or CD8+ T cells sorted from blood, taken in a trial of the OX40 agonist ivuxolimab. Here the CDR3 DNA reads TGCGCCAGCAGCATTACGACAGGGGGTTACACTGAAGCTTTCTTT. Its protein product is CASSITTGGYTEAFF.